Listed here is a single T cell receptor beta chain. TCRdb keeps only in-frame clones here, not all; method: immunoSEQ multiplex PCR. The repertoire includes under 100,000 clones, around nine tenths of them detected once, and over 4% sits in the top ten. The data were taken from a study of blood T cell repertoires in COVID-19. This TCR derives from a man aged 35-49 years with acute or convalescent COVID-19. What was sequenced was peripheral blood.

CDR3 sequence: CASAFRLNTEAFF. In DNA form, the CDR3 reads TGTGCTAGTGCTTTCAGGTTGAACACTGAAGCTTTCTTT. The chain has TRBV12-5 and TRBJ1-1; D call uncertain. The CDR3 is 13 residues long. The germline gives CDR1 LGHNT, CDR2 FRNRAP. Trimming took 7 bases from V and 0 from J, leaving 9 bases between them.